This TCR beta chain came from a study of spatial heterogeneity in lung cancer. TCRdb re-called the 5' RACE reads through MiXCR, storing one row per CDR3 protein. Of almost 75,000 distinct CDR3 sequences listed, 10% to 15% were seen once; the top ten hold approximately 7.2%. Described time point: sample taken at primary tumor resection. No cells were sorted before sequencing. The whole RNA sequenced was extracted from tumor, nontumor lung or frozen PBMC. V dropped 6 bases and J dropped 4; count of bases not matched to a gene: 9. Per germline, CDR1 MNHEY and CDR2 SMNVEV (reference sequence). The CDR3 length is 15 residues. At least ten counts were recorded for this clonotype.

The specimen was PBMCs, collected at surgery. The rearrangement uses TRBV27 and TRBJ1-5, with TRBD1 matching over 7 bases. The receptor was derived from a male donor with early-stage non-small cell lung cancer. The CDR3 DNA sequence: TGTGCCAGCAGCCGTACAGGGGTCGAGAATCAGCCCCAGCATTTT. It yields the protein CASSRTGVENQPQHF.